The 4 T cell receptor beta chains in this list originate from one sample, sequenced in a study of blood T cell repertoires in COVID-19. Generated by immunoSEQ multiplex PCR, the TCRdb table keeps only in-frame clones and is missing some. The sample lists about 230,000 clones, over 80% occurring once. The sample taken for sequencing was peripheral blood. These TCRs come from a woman between 65 and 79 years old with active or convalescent COVID-19.

This chain links TRBV7-2 with TRBJ1-1; no firm D call. The germline gives CDR1 SGHTA, CDR2 FQGNSA. Trimming shortened V by 1 base and J by 5 bases, and 11 bases separated the two germline ends. CDR3 size: 14 residues. The CDR3 sequence is CASSLEAGDTEAFF. The CDR3 DNA is TGTGCCAGCAGCTTAGAGGCGGGCGATACTGAAGCTTTCTTT.

This chain uses TRBV11-2 with TRBJ2-3, with D unclear. V gave up 1 base and J gave up 2 bases, with 7 bases separating them. Germline lookup yields CDR1 SGHAT and CDR2 FQNNGV. The length of the CDR3 is 14 residues. The CDR3 loop reads CASSLVTSTDTQYF. As DNA, the CDR3 is TGTGCCAGCAGCTTAGTGACTTCCACAGATACGCAGTATTTT.

This chain uses TRBV7-2 with TRBJ2-5; D is possibly TRBD1 (6 bases). Germline-derived CDR1 and CDR2 are SGHTA and FQGNSA. The CDR3 runs 14 residues. V was cut by 5 bases and J by 12 bases, with 22 bases left in between. CDR3 sequence: CASSQGHQNLGKYF. The CDR3 DNA reads as TGTGCCAGCAGCCAGGGACATCAAAACCTTGGGAAGTACTTC.

CDR3 sequence: CASSVGLAGVTGELFF. The CDR3 nucleotides read TGTGCCAGCAGCGTAGGACTAGCGGGAGTAACCGGGGAGCTGTTTTTT. The V call is TRBV9, the J call TRBJ2-2; TRBD2 matches at 12 bases. The ends lost 0 bases at V and 5 bases at J; junction bases unmatched: 2. The CDR3 is made up of 16 amino acids. Germline V gene data show CDR1 as SGDLS and CDR2 as YYNGEE.